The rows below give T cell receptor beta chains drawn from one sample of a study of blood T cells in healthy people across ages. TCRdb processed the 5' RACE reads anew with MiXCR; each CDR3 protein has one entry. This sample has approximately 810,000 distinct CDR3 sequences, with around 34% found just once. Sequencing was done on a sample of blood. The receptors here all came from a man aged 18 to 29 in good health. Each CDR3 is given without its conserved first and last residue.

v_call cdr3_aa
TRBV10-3 AISWGSYNEQF
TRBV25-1 ASSEPLRGGETQY
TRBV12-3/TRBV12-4 ASSLGQGRDGYT
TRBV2 ASSALASGDTQY
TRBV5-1 ASSLVLDRENYNEQF
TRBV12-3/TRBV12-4 ASGHDGLALYTDTQY
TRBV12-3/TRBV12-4 ASSKTGRDTEAF
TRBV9 ASSVGGTGRDIQY
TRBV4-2 ASSQEVTKGGETQY
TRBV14 ASSQRRGPQETQY
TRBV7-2 ASSRANAEAF
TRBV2 ASSVVSGGPTDTQY
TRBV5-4 ASSLGLDFTEAF
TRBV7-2 ASSPIRIGPESSGANVLT
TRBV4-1 ASSGDQGWTEAF
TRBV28 ASSLGTEVSNQPQH
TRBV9 ASSEGLSSGNTIY
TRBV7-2 ASSLATVDYGYT
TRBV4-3 ASSQDRMGAKQY
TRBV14 ASSQVNGQGEGYT
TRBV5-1 ASSPQGGRIRGNTEAF
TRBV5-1 ASSAEYGTNEKLF
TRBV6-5 ASSYSPQGEQF
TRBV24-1 ATSDLHLDEQY
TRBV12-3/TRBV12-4 ASSPNLGGGSGNTIY
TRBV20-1 SASLGGLAEKLF
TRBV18 ASSPGAPLEAF
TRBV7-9 ASSHQTQGPYGYT
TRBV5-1 ASRNRDNTGELF
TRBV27 VSRQLWEPVLT
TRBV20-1 SARAPTGFEAF
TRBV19 ASSATTGVTENEQF
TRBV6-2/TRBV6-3 AASGGAHEQF
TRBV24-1 ATVGTGLGMTNEQF
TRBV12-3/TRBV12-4 ASSLGQEDTEAF
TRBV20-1 SATTSGGSAEAF
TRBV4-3 ASSQEQGNYNEQY
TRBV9 ASSVEAGLLNIQY
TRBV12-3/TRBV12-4 ASSLGRSEAF
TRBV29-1 SVDTTSGETQY
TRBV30 AWDTRGGEQF
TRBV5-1 ASSLSEETQY
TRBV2 ASSDPGVAGADYNEQF
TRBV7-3 ASSTNSGGEQF
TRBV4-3 ASSQAWFSSYEQY
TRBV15 ATSSHRDSNYGYT
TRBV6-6 ASSYYGLEGSGELI
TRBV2 ASSEVGRGEQY
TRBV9 ASSARDRGPYGYT
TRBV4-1 ASSRIGRNSPLH
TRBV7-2 ASSLPLSGGASYNEQF
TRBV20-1 SAGEGSTGELF